This passage covers 3 T cell receptor beta chains from one sample sequenced in a study of CD8 T cells in ankylosing spondylitis. Findings of the study overall: Seven to nine highly homologous variants formed a TCR beta motif that appeared characteristic of ankylosing spondylitis blood.

Each CDR3 protein gets one entry after TCRdb re-called the 5' RACE reads with MiXCR. The sample records over 600,000 distinct CDR3 sequences, roughly 19% being singletons. No antigen is known for these receptors. Input material: blood, either unsorted or a sorted T cell fraction (not recorded which). Every receptor here comes from a male donor with ankylosing spondylitis.

This clonotype was seen a handful of times. This rearrangement joins TRBV29-1 to TRBJ1-2; D perhaps matches TRBD1 (6 bases). With 7 bases removed from V and 8 bases from J, the gap between germline ends came to 17 bases. This CDR3 region has 12 residues. CDR1 and CDR2 from the germline V gene are SQVTM and ANQGSEA. CDR3 DNA: TGCAGCGGCGGCAGCAGGGGATACGGCTACACCTTC. This gives the protein CSGGSRGYGYTF.

This clonotype came up many times. The genes are TRBV12-3 or TRBV12-4 and TRBJ2-2; a weak D match, TRBD2 (5 bases). This CDR3 contains 13 residues. Trimming shortened V by 5 bases and J by 5 bases, and 9 bases separated the two germline ends. The CDR3 is CASSPRDTGELFF. In DNA form, the CDR3 reads TGTGCCAGCAGTCCGAGGGATACCGGGGAGCTGTTTTTT.

Only a few counts were recorded for this clonotype. The chain combines TRBV4-1 with TRBJ2-5, with TRBD2 matching over 8 bases. The length of the CDR3 is 15 residues. The V gene end was trimmed by 0 bases and the J gene end by 4 bases; junction bases not matched to a gene: 4. Germline-derived CDR1 and CDR2 are MGHRA and YSYEKL. CDR3 in DNA: TGCGCCAGCAGCCAAGATCCGGCGGGGGGAGAGACCCAGTACTTC. This translates into CASSQDPAGGETQYF.